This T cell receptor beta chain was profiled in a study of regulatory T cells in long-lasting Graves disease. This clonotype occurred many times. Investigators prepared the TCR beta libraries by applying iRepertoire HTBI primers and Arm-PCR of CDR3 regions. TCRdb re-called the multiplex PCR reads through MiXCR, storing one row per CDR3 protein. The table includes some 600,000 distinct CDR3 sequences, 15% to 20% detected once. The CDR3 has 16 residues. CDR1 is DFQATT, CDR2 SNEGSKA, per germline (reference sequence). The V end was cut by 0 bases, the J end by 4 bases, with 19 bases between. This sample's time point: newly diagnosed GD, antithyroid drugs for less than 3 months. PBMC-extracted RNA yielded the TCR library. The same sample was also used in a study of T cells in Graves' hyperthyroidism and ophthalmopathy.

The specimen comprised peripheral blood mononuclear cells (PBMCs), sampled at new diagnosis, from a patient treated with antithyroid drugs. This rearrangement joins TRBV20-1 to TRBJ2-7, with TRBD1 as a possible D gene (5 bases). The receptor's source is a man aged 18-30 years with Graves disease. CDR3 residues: CSARDRWGRGLYEQYF. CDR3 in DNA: TGCAGTGCTAGAGATCGGTGGGGAAGGGGATTATACGAGCAGTACTTC.